The clone carrying this T cell receptor beta chain has at least ten counts. The TCRbeta library was prepared with unique molecular identifiers. TCRdb analysed the PCR reads with MiXCR anew, one entry per CDR3 protein. The sample has approximately 200,000 distinct CDR3 sequences, less than 15% seen once; the top ten hold 13%. The sample belongs to a study of T-cell reconstitution after alpha-beta-depleted transplantation in children. Germline V gives CDR1 LNHDA, CDR2 SQIVND (reference sequence). This CDR3 spans 15 amino acids. Trimming took 3 bases from V and 2 from J, leaving 14 bases between them. The clonotype comes from a human donor who donated a stem cell graft to a child with acute lymphoblastic leukemia. The material sequenced was PBMCs from the stem cell graft donor, taken from the stem cell graft. The J gene is TRBJ2-7, the V gene TRBV19; no definite D call. The CDR3 DNA follows: TGTGCCAGTAGTATTGCCGGGCCAGCCCCCTACGAGCAGTACTTC. Protein product: CASSIAGPAPYEQYF.